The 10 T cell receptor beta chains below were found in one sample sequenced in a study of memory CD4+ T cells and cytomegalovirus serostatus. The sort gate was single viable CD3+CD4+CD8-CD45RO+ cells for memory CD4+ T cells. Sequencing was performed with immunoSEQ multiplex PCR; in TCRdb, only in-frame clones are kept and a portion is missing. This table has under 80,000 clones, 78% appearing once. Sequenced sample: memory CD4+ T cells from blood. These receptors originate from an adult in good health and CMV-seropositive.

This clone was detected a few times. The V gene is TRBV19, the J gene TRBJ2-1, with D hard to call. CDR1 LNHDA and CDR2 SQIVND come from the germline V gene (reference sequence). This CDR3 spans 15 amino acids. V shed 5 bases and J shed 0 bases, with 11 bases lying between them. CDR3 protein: CASSLSARSYNEQFF. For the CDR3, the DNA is TGTGCCAGTAGTTTAAGCGCTCGCTCCTACAATGAGCAGTTCTTC.

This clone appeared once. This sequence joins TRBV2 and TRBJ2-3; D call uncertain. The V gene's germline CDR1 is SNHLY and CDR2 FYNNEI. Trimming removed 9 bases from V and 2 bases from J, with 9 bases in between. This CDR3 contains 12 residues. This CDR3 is CARAGFTDTQYF. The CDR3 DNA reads TGTGCCAGAGCTGGATTCACAGATACGCAGTATTTT.

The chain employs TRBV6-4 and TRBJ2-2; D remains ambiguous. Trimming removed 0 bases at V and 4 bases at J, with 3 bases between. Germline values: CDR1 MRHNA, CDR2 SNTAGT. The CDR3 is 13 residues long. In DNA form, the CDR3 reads TGTGCCAGCAGTGACTCGAGCACCGGGGAGCTGTTTTTT. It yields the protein CASSDSSTGELFF.

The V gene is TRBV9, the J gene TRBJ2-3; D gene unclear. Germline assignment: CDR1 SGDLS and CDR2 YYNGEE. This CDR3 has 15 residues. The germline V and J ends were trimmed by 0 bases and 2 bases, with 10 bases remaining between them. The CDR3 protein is CASSVVPDHTDTQYF. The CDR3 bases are TGTGCCAGCAGCGTAGTCCCGGACCACACAGATACGCAGTATTTT.

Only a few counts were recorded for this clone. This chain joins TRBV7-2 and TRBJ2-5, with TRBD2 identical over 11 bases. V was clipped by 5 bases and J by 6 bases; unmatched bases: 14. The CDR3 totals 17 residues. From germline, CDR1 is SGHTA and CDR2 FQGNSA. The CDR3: CASSPSPFTSGGKTQYF. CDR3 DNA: TGTGCCAGCAGCCCTTCCCCTTTTACTAGCGGGGGAAAGACCCAGTACTTC.

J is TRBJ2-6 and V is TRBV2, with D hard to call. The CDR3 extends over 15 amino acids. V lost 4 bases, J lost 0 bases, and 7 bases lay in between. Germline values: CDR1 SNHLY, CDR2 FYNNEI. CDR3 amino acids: CASSGSVSGANVLTF. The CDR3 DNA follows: TGTGCCAGCAGTGGGTCAGTCTCTGGGGCCAACGTCCTGACTTTC.

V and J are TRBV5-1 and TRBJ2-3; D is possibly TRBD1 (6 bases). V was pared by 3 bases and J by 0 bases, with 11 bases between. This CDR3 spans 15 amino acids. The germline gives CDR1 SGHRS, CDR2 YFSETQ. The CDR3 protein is CASSWGTPSTDTQYF. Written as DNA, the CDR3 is TGCGCCAGCAGCTGGGGGACACCTAGCACAGATACGCAGTATTTT.

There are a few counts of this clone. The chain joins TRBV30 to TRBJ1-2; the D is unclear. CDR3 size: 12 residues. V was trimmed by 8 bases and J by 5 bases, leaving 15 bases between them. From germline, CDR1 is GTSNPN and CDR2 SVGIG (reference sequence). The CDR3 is CAGSSLLYGYTF. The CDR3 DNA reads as TGTGCCGGGTCGAGTCTCTTGTATGGCTACACCTTC. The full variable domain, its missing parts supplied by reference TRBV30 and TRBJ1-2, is SQTIHQWPATLVQPVGSPLSLECTVEGTSNPNLYWYRQAAGRGLQLLFYSVGIGQISSEVPQNLSASRPQDRQFILSSKKLLLSDSGFYLCAGSSLLYGYTFGSGTRLTVV.

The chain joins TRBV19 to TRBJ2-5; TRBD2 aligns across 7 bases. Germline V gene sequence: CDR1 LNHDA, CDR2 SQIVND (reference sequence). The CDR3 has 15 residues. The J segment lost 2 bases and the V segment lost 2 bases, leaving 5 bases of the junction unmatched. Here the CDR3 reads CASSIQLAAQETQYF. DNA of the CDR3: TGTGCCAGTAGTATACAGCTAGCGGCACAAGAGACCCAGTACTTC.

This CDR3 reads CASSSSGQGLRDEKLFF. The CDR3 region has the DNA TGTGCCAGCAGCTCGTCGGGACAGGGTTTAAGGGACGAAAAACTGTTTTTT. The chain uses TRBV5-6 and TRBJ1-4, with 9 bases that match TRBD1. The ends lost 3 bases at V and 8 bases at J; junction bases unmatched: 14. Germline lookup yields CDR1 SGHDT and CDR2 YYEEEE. The CDR3 is made up of 17 amino acids.